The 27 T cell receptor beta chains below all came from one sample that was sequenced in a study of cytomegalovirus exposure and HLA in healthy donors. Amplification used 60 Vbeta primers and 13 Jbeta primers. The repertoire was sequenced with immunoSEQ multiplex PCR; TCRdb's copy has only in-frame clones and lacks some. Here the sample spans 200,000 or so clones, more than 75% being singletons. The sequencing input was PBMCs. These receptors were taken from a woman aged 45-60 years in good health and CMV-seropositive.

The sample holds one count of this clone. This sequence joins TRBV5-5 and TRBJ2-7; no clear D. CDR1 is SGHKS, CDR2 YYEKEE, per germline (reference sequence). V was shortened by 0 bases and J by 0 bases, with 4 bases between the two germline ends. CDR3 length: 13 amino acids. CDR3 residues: CASSLDTSYEQYF. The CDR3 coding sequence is TGTGCCAGCAGCTTGGACACCTCCTACGAGCAGTACTTC.

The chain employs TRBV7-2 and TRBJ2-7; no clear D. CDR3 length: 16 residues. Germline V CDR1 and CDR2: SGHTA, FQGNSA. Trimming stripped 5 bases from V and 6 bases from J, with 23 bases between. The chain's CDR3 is CASSPSPDGSLGEQYF. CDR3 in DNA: TGTGCCAGCAGCCCCTCACCTGACGGGTCCCTCGGCGAGCAGTACTTC.

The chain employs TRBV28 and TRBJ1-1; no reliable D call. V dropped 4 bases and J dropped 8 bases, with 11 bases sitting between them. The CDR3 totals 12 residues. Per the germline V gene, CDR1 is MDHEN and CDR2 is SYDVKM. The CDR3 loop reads CASSSRRGEAFF. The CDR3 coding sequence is TGTGCCAGCAGTTCCCGACGGGGAGAAGCTTTCTTT.

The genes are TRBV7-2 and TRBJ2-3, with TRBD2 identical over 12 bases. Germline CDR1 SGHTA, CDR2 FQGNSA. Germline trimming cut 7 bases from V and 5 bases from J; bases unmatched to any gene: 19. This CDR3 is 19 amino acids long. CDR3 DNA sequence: TGTGCCAGCACCCTCTCAAGGAAGACTAGCGGGAGAATTCAAGATACGCAGTATTTT. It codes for CASTLSRKTSGRIQDTQYF.

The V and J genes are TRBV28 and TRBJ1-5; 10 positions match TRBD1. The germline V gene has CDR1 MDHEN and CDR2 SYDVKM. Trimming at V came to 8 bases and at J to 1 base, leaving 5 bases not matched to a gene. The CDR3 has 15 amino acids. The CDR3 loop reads CASQTGGHSNQPQHF. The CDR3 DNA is TGTGCCAGCCAGACAGGGGGCCACAGCAATCAGCCCCAGCATTTT.

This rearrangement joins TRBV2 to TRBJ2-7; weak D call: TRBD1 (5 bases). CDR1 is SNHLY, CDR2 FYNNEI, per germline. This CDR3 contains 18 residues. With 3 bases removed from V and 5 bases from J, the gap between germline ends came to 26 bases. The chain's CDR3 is CASSDHPPTALGMDEQYF. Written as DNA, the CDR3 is TGTGCCAGCAGTGACCATCCCCCGACAGCGCTAGGCATGGACGAGCAGTACTTC.

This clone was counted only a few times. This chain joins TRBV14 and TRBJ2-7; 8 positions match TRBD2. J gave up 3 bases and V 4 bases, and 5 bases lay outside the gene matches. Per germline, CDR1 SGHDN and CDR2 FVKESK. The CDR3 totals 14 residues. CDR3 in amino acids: CASSRPGLVYEQYF. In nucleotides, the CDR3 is TGTGCCAGCAGCCGACCGGGACTAGTCTACGAGCAGTACTTC.

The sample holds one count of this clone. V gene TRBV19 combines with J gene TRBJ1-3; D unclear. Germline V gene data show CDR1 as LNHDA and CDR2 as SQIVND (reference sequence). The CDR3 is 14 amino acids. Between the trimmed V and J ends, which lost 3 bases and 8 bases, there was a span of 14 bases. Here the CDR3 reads CASSMRWSGDTIYF. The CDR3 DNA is TGTGCCAGTAGTATGAGATGGTCGGGAGACACCATATATTTT.

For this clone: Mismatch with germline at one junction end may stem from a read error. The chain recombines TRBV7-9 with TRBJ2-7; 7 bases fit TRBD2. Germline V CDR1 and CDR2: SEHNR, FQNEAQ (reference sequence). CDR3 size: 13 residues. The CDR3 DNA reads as TGTTCCAGCAGCTTAATAGGGAGGGACGAGCAGTACTTC. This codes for CSSSLIGRDEQYF.

In DNA form, the CDR3 reads TGTGCCAGCAGGTCACAGGGGGCGCAAAGAGATACGCAGTATTTT. As protein: CASRSQGAQRDTQYF. V is TRBV6-5 and J is TRBJ2-3; TRBD1 aligns across 9 bases. This CDR3 is built from 15 residues. Trimming at V came to 6 bases and at J to 5 bases, leaving 9 bases not matched to a gene. Germline assignment: CDR1 MNHEY and CDR2 SVGAGI.

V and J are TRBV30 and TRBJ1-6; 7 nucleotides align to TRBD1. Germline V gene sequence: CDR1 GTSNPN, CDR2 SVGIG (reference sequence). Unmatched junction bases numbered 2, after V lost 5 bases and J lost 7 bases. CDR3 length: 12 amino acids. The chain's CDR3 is CAWGQENSPLHF. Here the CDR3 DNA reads TGTGCCTGGGGACAGGAAAATTCACCCCTCCACTTT.

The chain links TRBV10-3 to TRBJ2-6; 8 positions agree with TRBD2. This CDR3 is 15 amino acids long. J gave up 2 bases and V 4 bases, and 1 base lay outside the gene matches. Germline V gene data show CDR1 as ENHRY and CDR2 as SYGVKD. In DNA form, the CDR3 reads TGTGCCATCAGTGCGGGGGGGGCTGGGGCCAACGTCCTGACTTTC. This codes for CAISAGGAGANVLTF.

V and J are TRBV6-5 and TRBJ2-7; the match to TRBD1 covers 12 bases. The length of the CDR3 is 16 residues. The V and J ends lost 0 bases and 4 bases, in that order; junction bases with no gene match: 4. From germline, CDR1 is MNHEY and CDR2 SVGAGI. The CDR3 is CASSYSGQGAGYEQYF. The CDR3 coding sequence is TGTGCCAGCAGTTACTCGGGACAGGGGGCGGGGTACGAGCAGTACTTC.

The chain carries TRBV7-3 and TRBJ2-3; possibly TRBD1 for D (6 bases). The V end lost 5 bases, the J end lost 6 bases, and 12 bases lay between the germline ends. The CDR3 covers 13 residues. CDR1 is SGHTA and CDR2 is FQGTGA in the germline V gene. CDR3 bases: TGTGCCAGCAGCCCCACAGGGTTGGATACGCAGTATTTT. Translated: CASSPTGLDTQYF. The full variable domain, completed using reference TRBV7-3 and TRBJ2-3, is GAGVSQTPSNKVTEKGKYVELRCDPISGHTALYWYRQSLGQGPEFLIYFQGTGAADDSGLPNDRFFAVRPEGSVSTLKIQRTERGDSAVYLCASSPTGLDTQYFGPGTRLTVL.

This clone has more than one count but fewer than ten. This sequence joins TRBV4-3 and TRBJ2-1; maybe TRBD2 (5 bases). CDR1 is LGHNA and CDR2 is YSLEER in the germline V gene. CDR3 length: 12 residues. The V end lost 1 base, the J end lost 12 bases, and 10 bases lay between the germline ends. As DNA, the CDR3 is TGCGCCAGCAGCCAAGCTTCGGGGAGGCAGTTCTTC. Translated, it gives CASSQASGRQFF.

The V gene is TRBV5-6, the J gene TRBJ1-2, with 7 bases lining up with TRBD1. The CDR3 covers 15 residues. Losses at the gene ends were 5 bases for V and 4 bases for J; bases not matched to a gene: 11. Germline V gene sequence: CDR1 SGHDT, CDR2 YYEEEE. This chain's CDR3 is CASSLGRTGLYGYTF. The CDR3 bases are TGTGCCAGCAGTCTTGGACGGACAGGCCTCTATGGCTACACCTTC.

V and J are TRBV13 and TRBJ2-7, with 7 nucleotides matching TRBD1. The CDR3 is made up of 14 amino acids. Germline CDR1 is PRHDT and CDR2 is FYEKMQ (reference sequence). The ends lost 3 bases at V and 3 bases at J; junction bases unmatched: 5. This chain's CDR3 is CASSLGQWNYEQYF. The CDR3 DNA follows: TGTGCCAGCAGCTTGGGACAGTGGAACTACGAGCAGTACTTC.

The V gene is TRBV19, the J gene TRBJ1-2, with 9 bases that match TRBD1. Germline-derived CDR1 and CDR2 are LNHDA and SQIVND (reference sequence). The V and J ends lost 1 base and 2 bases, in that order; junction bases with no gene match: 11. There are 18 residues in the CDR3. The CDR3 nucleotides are TGTGCCAGTAGTATAGTATTCGATTGGACAGGGGCGAACTATGGCTACACCTTC. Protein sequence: CASSIVFDWTGANYGYTF.

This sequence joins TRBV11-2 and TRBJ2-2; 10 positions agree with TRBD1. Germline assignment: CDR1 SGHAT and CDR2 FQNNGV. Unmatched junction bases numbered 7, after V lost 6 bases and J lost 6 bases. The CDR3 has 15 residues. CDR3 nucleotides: TGTGCCAGCAGACCGGGGACAGGGGACTCCGGGGAGCTGTTTTTT. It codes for CASRPGTGDSGELFF.

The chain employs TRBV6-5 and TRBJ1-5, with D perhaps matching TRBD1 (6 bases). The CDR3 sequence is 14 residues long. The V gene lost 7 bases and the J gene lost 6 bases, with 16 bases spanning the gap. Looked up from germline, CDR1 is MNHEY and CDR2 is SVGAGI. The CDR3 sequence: CASNSPGDGQPQHF. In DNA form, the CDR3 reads TGTGCCAGCAATAGCCCAGGGGACGGTCAGCCCCAGCATTTT.

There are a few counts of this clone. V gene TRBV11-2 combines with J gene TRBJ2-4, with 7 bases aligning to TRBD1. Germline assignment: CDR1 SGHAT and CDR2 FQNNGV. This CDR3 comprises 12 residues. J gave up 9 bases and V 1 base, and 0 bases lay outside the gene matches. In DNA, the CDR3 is TGTGCCAGCAGCTTAGGGGACAGCATTCAGTACTTC. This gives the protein CASSLGDSIQYF. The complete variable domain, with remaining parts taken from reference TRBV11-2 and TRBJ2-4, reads EAGVAQSPRYKIIEKRQSVAFWCNPISGHATLYWYQQILGQGPKLLIQFQNNGVVDDSQLPKDRFSAERLKGVDSTLKIQPAKLEDSAVYLCASSLGDSIQYFGAGTRLSVL.

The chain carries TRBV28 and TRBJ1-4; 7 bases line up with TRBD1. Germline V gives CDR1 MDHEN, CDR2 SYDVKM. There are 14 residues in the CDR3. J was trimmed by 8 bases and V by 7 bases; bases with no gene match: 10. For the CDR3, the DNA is TGTGCCAGCACGGTAATACAGGGGCGGGAAAAACTGTTTTTT. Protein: CASTVIQGREKLFF.

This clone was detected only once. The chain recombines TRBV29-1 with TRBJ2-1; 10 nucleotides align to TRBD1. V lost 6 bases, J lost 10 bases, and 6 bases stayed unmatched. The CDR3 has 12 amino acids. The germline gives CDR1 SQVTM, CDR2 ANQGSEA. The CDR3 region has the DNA TGCAGCGTCCCGGGACAGGGGTACGAGCAGTTCTTC. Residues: CSVPGQGYEQFF.

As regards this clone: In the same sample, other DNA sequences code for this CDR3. CDR3 nucleotides: TGTGCCAGCAGCTTAGGAGTCCAAGAGACCCAGTACTTC. Amino acids: CASSLGVQETQYF. The chain employs TRBV7-2 and TRBJ2-5; unclear D gene. V was pared by 1 base and J by 1 base, with 4 bases between. The CDR3 extends over 13 amino acids. From germline, CDR1 is SGHTA and CDR2 FQGNSA.

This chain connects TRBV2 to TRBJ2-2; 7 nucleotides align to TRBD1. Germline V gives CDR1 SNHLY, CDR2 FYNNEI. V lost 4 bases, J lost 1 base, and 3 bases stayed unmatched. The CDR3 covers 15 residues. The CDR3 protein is CASSARDRNTGELFF. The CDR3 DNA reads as TGTGCCAGCAGTGCTCGGGACAGGAACACCGGGGAGCTGTTTTTT.

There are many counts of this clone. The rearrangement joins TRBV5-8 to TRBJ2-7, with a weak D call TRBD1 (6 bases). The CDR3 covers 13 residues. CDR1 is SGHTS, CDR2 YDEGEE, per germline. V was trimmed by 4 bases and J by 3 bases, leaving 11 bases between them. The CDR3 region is CASSGDTFYEQYF. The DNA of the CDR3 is TGTGCCAGCAGCGGGGACACCTTCTACGAGCAGTACTTC.

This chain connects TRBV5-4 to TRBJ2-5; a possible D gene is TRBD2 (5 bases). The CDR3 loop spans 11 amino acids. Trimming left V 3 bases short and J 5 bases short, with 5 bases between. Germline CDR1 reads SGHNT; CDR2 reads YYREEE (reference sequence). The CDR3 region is CASSSGETQYF. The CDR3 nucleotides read TGTGCCAGCAGCTCGGGGGAGACCCAGTACTTC.